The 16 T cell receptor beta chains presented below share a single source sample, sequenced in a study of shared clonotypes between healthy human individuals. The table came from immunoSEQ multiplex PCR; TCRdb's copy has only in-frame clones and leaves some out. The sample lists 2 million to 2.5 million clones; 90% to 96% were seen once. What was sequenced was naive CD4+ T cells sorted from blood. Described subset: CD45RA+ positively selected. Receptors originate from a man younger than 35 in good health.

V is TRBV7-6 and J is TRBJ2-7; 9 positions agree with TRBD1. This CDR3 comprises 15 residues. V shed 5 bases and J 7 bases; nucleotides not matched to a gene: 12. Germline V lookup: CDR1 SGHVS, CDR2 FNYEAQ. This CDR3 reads CASSRGGQGISEQYF. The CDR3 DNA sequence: TGTGCCAGCAGCAGGGGGGGACAGGGAATTTCGGAGCAGTACTTC.

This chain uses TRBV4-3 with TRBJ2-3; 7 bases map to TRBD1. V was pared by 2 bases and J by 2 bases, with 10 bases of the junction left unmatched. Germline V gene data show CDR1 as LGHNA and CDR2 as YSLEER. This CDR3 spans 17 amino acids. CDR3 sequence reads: CASSQWEPGQTTDTQYF. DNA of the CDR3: TGCGCCAGCAGCCAATGGGAACCGGGACAGACCACAGATACGCAGTATTTT.

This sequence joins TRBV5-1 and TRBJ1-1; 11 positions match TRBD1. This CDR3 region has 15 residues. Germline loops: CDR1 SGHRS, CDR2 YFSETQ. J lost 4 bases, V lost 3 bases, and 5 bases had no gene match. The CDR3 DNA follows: TGCGCCAGCAGCTGGACAGGGGGCTTGAGCACTGAAGCTTTCTTT. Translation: CASSWTGGLSTEAFF.

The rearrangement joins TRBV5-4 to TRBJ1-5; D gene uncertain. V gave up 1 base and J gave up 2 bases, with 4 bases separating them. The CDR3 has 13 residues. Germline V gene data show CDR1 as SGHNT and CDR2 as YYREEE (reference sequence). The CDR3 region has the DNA TGTGCCAGCAGCTTGATGGGCAATCAGCCCCAGCATTTT. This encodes CASSLMGNQPQHF.

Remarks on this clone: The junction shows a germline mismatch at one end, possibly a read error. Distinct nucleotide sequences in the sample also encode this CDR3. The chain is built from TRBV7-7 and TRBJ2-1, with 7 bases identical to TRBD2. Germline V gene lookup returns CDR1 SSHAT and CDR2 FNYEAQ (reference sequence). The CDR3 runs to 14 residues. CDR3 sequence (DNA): TGTGCTAGCAGCTTAGCGGGTTCCTACAATGAGCAGTTCTTC. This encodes CASSLAGSYNEQFF.

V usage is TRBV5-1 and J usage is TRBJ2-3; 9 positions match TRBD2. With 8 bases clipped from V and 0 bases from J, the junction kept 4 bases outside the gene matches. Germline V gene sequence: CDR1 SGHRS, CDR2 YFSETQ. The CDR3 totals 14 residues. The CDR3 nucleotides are TGCGCCAGTCGACTAGCGGTTAGCACAGATACGCAGTATTTT. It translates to CASRLAVSTDTQYF.

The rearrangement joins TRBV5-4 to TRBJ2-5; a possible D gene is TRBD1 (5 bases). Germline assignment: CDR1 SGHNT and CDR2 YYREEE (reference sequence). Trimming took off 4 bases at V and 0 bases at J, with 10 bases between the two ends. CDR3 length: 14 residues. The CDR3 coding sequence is TGTGCCAGCAGCGTCGACAGCTACCAAGAGACCCAGTACTTC. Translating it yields CASSVDSYQETQYF.

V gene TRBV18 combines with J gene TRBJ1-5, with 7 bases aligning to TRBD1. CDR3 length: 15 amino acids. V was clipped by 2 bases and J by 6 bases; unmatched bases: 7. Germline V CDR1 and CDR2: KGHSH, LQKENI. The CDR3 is CASSPFTGEGQPQHF. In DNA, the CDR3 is TGTGCCAGCTCACCATTCACAGGGGAGGGTCAGCCCCAGCATTTT.

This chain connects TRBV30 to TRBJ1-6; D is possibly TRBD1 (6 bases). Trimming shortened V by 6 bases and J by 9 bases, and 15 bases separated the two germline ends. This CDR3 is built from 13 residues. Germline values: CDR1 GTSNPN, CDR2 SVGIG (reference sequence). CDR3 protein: CACGGQGPSPLHF. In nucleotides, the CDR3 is TGTGCCTGCGGGGGGCAGGGTCCTTCACCCCTCCACTTT. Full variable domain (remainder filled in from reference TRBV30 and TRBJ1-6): SQTIHQWPATLVQPVGSPLSLECTVEGTSNPNLYWYRQAAGRGLQLLFYSVGIGQISSEVPQNLSASRPQDRQFILSSKKLLLSDSGFYLCACGGQGPSPLHFGNGTRLTVT.

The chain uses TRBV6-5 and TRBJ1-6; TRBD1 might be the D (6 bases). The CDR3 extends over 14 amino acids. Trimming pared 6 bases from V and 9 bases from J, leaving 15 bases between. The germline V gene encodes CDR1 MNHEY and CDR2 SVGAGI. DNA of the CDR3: TGTGCCAGCAGACGGGAACAGGGTGGTTCACCCCTCCACTTT. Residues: CASRREQGGSPLHF.

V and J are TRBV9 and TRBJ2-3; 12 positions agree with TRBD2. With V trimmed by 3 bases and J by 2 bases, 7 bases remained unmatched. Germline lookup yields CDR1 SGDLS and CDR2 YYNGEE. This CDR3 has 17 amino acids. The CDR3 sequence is CASSGSGTSGYTDTQYF. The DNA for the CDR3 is TGTGCCAGCAGCGGCTCTGGGACTAGCGGGTACACAGATACGCAGTATTTT.

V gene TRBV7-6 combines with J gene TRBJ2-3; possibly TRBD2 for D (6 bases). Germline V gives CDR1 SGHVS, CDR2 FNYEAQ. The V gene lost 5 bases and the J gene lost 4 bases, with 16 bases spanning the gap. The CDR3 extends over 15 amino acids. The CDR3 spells CASSRLAGTSDTQYF. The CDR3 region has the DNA TGTGCCAGCAGCCGTCTGGCGGGAACGTCAGATACGCAGTATTTT.

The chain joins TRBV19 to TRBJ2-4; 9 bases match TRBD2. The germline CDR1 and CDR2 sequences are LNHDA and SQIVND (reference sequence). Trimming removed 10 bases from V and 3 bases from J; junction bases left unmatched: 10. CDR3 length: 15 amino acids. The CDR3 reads CATSGEGLGKNIQYF. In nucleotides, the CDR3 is TGTGCCACTAGCGGGGAAGGACTTGGCAAAAACATTCAGTACTTC.

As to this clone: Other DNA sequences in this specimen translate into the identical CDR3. The CDR3 DNA is TGTGCCAGCAGCGTCGGTACGAGCTCCTATAATTCACCCCTCCACTTT. This sequence encodes CASSVGTSSYNSPLHF. The chain uses TRBV9 and TRBJ1-6; D unresolved. Trimming removed 2 bases from V and 0 bases from J, with 9 bases in between. The CDR3 spans 16 residues. The germline V gene has CDR1 SGDLS and CDR2 YYNGEE.

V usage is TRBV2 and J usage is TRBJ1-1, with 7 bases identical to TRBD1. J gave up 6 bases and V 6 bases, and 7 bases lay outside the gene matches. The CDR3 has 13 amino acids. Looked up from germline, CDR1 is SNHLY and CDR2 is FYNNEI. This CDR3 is CASRDRDWSEAFF. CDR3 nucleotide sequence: TGTGCCAGCAGAGACAGGGATTGGTCTGAAGCTTTCTTT.

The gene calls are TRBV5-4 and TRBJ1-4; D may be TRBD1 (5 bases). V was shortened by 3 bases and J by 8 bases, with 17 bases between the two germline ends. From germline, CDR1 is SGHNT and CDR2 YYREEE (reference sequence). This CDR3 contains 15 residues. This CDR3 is CASSSRDGLREKLFF. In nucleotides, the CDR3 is TGTGCCAGCAGCTCCCGGGACGGCCTAAGGGAAAAACTGTTTTTT. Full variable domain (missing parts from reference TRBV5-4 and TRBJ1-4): ETGVTQSPTHLIKTRGQQVTLRCSSQSGHNTVSWYQQALGQGPQFIFQYYREEENGRGNFPPRFSGLQFPNYSSELNVNALELDDSALYLCASSSRDGLREKLFFGSGTQLSVL.